The T cell receptor gamma chain under discussion was sequenced for a study of fetal and pediatric gammadelta thymocytes (dated by TCRdb to 2021 to 2024). At the level of the whole study: The bulk gammadelta thymocyte repertoires, which combined previously published data with newly generated, unpublished data, were used to reinforce a single-cell study of gammadelta thymocyte development. A total of approximately ten subjects, comprising 3 fetal thymus donors and 7 pediatric thymus donors, were covered by the bulk gammadelta thymocyte repertoire set. The bulk gammadelta thymocyte repertoires combined unpublished data with previously published data (refs 27,28). Bulk TCR repertoire data were added to increase subject numbers and strengthen the CDR3 publicity analysis. Results and caveats for the whole study, not just this receptor: Compared with post-natal repertoires, fetal gammadelta thymocyte repertoires had previously been reported to be enriched for TRDV2, TRGV8 and TRGV9 usage, low N additions and public CDR3s.

Sequencing was performed on an Illumina MiSeq. Per the original workflow: For publicity analysis, the Vgamma9Vdelta2 and nonVgamma9Vdelta2 bulk CDR3 files were merged for each subject into one combined repertoire per subject. CDR3 publicity was given a score from 0 to 19 by checking each amino acid sequence across 9 single-cell datasets and about ten bulk repertoires with base R and dplyr. Clones were re-identified by TCRdb from the public reads with CATT, and rows with the same DNA were merged. The V and J calls reflect TCRdb's pipeline rather than the authors' work. The table for this sample lists around 360 gamma-chain clones; about 4.5% of them were counted only once. 12% of the sample rests with the top ten. V trim: 2 bases; J trim: 4 bases; unmatched bases: 5. CDR1 and CDR2 (EGSNGY, YDSYNSKV) derive from the germline V gene. CDR3 length: 13 amino acids, cysteine to phenylalanine. This entry keeps only the CDR3 DNA: 39 bases, framed from base 1.

Thymocytes were stained with Zombie NIR viability dye plus antibodies to CD3 (UCHT1), TCRgammadelta (11F2), TCRVgamma9 (IMMU360) and TCRVdelta2 (IMMU389). Bulk TRD and TRG CDR3 repertoires were produced separately from sorted Vgamma9Vdelta2 and nonVgamma9Vdelta2 gammadelta thymocytes taken from human fetal and pediatric thymuses. Pediatric thymus tissue was obtained in Belgium from children undergoing cardiac surgery. The ages of the pediatric thymus donors in the study ranged between 1 and 11 years. As previously described, thymic cell suspensions were prepared from both fetal and post-natal thymuses. NonVgamma9Vdelta2 thymocytes were sorted as CD3+ gammadeltaTCR+ cells lacking the Vgamma9+Vdelta2+ phenotype. Cells were sorted on a FACS Aria III cell sorter (BD Biosciences). Based on its abundance in the sample, this clone is large (0.1 to 1%). Its antigen has not been determined. Nothing much larger sits one base from this clone, and base qualities are not available.

The chain uses TRGV2 and TRGJ1 or TRGJ2. The source of this sequence is a child who underwent cardiac surgery and was recorded as healthy. Sample: non-Vgamma9Vdelta2 gamma-delta T cells from the thymus. Per the publication, the cell subset or site label means: CD3+gammadeltaTCR+ thymocytes not co-expressing Vgamma9 and Vdelta2. The nucleotide sequence reads as follows: TGTGCCACCTGGGACGCGCTATATTATAAGAAACTCTTT. It is translated as CATWDALYYKKLF.